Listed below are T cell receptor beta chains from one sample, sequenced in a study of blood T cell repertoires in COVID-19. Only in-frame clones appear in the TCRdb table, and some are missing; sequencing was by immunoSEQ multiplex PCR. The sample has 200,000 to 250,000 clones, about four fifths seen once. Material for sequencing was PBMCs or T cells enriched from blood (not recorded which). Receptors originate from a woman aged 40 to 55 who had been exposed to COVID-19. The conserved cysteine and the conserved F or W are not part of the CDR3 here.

CDR3aa: ASSWGQGNTEAF
j_gene: TRBJ1-1
v_gene: TRBV7-3

CDR3aa: ASSPRGNTEAF
j_gene: TRBJ1-1
v_gene: TRBV7-9

CDR3aa: SVGTNSGGPRETQY
j_gene: TRBJ2-5
v_gene: TRBV29-1

CDR3aa: ASSFAGTSTDTQY
j_gene: TRBJ2-3
v_gene: TRBV28

CDR3aa: ASSSSTQGGYEQY
j_gene: TRBJ2-7
v_gene: TRBV7-9

CDR3aa: ASSDPGMGGYT
j_gene: TRBJ1-2
v_gene: TRBV6-4

CDR3aa: ASSPRYAGIYGYT
j_gene: TRBJ1-2
v_gene: TRBV19

CDR3aa: ATSTSGGSTDTQY
j_gene: TRBJ2-3
v_gene: TRBV24-1

CDR3aa: ASSYAPDSSFEQY
j_gene: TRBJ2-7
v_gene: TRBV6-5

CDR3aa: ASSQDDRPSYEQY
j_gene: TRBJ2-7
v_gene: TRBV4-3

CDR3aa: ASSYSGTSEVDEQF
j_gene: TRBJ2-1
v_gene: TRBV6-2/TRBV6-3

CDR3aa: ASSSSTGNTEAF
j_gene: TRBJ1-1
v_gene: TRBV5-1

CDR3aa: ASSLLDRPNSNQPQH
j_gene: TRBJ1-5
v_gene: TRBV5-4

CDR3aa: ASSLSGDTQY
j_gene: TRBJ2-3
v_gene: TRBV7-9

CDR3aa: ASSLNGGRGYEQY
j_gene: TRBJ2-7
v_gene: TRBV7-3

CDR3aa: ASSPQLAENTGELF
j_gene: TRBJ2-2
v_gene: TRBV9

CDR3aa: ASSLGTVYNSPLH
j_gene: TRBJ1-6
v_gene: TRBV5-1

CDR3aa: ASSLFPAVTSSYEQY
j_gene: TRBJ2-7
v_gene: TRBV7-9

CDR3aa: ASSQGELRGGYT
j_gene: TRBJ1-2
v_gene: TRBV3-1/TRBV3-2

CDR3aa: ASSLVGQGAWGTEAF
j_gene: TRBJ1-1
v_gene: TRBV5-1

CDR3aa: ASSPSWAGGNQETQY
j_gene: TRBJ2-5
v_gene: TRBV27

CDR3aa: ASSERLAGETQY
j_gene: TRBJ2-5
v_gene: TRBV6-1

CDR3aa: ASSQVGSGANYGYT
j_gene: TRBJ1-2
v_gene: TRBV4-1

CDR3aa: ASSSSPTGGSYNEQF
j_gene: TRBJ2-1
v_gene: TRBV11-3

CDR3aa: ASSFHTGAPLH
j_gene: TRBJ1-6
v_gene: TRBV27

CDR3aa: AISGGQLNTEAF
j_gene: TRBJ1-1
v_gene: TRBV10-3

CDR3aa: ASTLGQAKNQPQH
j_gene: TRBJ1-5
v_gene: TRBV2

CDR3aa: ASSLEWQRGVRDTQY
j_gene: TRBJ2-3
v_gene: TRBV11-2

CDR3aa: ATSTDGGFTDTQY
j_gene: TRBJ2-3
v_gene: TRBV15

CDR3aa: ASSPLGTGDRYGYT
j_gene: TRBJ1-2
v_gene: TRBV18

CDR3aa: ATSRGVSGGLYTGELF
j_gene: TRBJ2-2
v_gene: TRBV15

CDR3aa: ASSGGALQGDYGYT
j_gene: TRBJ1-2
v_gene: TRBV5-1

CDR3aa: ASSPRTGASTGELF
j_gene: TRBJ2-2
v_gene: TRBV7-3

CDR3aa: AWRQGPGELF
j_gene: TRBJ2-2
v_gene: TRBV30

CDR3aa: ASSPTGYAEAF
j_gene: TRBJ1-1
v_gene: TRBV6-2/TRBV6-3

CDR3aa: ASSLRDRDEKLF
j_gene: TRBJ1-4
v_gene: TRBV6-5

CDR3aa: ASSPGQGNTEAF
j_gene: TRBJ1-1
v_gene: TRBV23-1

CDR3aa: ASSWTSGQGAEPQH
j_gene: TRBJ1-5
v_gene: TRBV5-4

CDR3aa: ASSFTGGGGYT
j_gene: TRBJ1-2
v_gene: TRBV27

CDR3aa: ASSTSRESQPQH
j_gene: TRBJ1-5
v_gene: TRBV19

CDR3aa: ASSEVGQGADGYT
j_gene: TRBJ1-2
v_gene: TRBV2

CDR3aa: ASRQGENTEAF
j_gene: TRBJ1-1
v_gene: TRBV12-3/TRBV12-4

CDR3aa: ASSEGGGYT
j_gene: TRBJ1-2
v_gene: TRBV6-4

CDR3aa: ASSAGDYGYT
j_gene: TRBJ1-2
v_gene: TRBV6-4

CDR3aa: ASSLTTDTEAF
j_gene: TRBJ1-1
v_gene: TRBV7-3

CDR3aa: ASSREERRKLF
j_gene: TRBJ1-4
v_gene: TRBV12-3/TRBV12-4

CDR3aa: ASSAPTSGGIGEQF
j_gene: TRBJ2-1
v_gene: TRBV9

CDR3aa: ATLGQGTGELF
j_gene: TRBJ2-2
v_gene: TRBV19

CDR3aa: ASSQDAVHSTDTQY
j_gene: TRBJ2-3
v_gene: TRBV4-3

CDR3aa: ASSEGQGALQPQH
j_gene: TRBJ1-5
v_gene: TRBV19

CDR3aa: ASSLGQGSSYNEQF
j_gene: TRBJ2-1
v_gene: TRBV11-2

CDR3aa: ASSYGLAGGRNEQF
j_gene: TRBJ2-1
v_gene: TRBV4-3

CDR3aa: ASRIGRNTEAF
j_gene: TRBJ1-1
v_gene: TRBV11-1